The 2 T cell receptor beta chains below were found in one sample sequenced in a study of T cell responses to AZD1222 COVID-19 vaccine. Generated by immunoSEQ multiplex PCR, the TCRdb table keeps only in-frame clones and is missing some. The data show approximately 140,000 clones, with just over 90% seen just once and 1.5% to 2% held by the top ten. Sequences were derived from peripheral blood, sampled on day 0 of AZD1222 vaccination. The receptor source for this set is an adult in good health.

The rearrangement links TRBV19 to TRBJ1-3; 9 positions match TRBD1. CDR3 size: 16 residues. Germline-derived CDR1 and CDR2 are LNHDA and SQIVND (reference sequence). Trimming cost V 5 bases and J 1 base; bases outside gene matches: 6. The CDR3 loop reads CASSDLGTGSGNTIYF. CDR3 bases: TGTGCCAGTAGTGACCTTGGGACAGGGTCTGGAAACACCATATATTTT.

The genes are TRBV4-1 and TRBJ1-2, with 7 bases lining up with TRBD1. The CDR3 totals 15 residues. Germline CDR1 is MGHRA and CDR2 is YSYEKL. Trimming at V came to 0 bases and at J to 3 bases, leaving 4 bases not matched to a gene. The CDR3: CASSQEGRGDYGYTF. CDR3 coding DNA: TGCGCCAGCAGCCAAGAGGGCAGGGGGGACTATGGCTACACCTTC.